Presented here are 17 T cell receptor beta chains from one specimen sequenced in a study of cytomegalovirus exposure and HLA in healthy donors. 60 Vbeta and 13 Jbeta primers were used in PCR. The protocol was immunoSEQ multiplex PCR, while the TCRdb copy is restricted to in-frame clones and leaves out a portion. Among 150,000 to 200,000 clones listed, more than 70% were seen once. Sequencing was done on a sample of PBMCs. Receptor source: a boy aged 10-17 years in good health and CMV-seronegative.

A word on this clone: In the same sample, other DNA sequences code for this CDR3. The V and J genes are TRBV6-5 and TRBJ1-2; TRBD1 agrees at 7 bases. The CDR3 length is 15 residues. Germline-derived CDR1 and CDR2 are MNHEY and SVGAGI. V was pared by 0 bases and J by 2 bases, with 3 bases of the junction left unmatched. CDR3 DNA: TGTGCCAGCAGTTACTCCCGGGACAGCAACTATGGCTACACCTTC. Residues: CASSYSRDSNYGYTF.

The chain combines TRBV7-6 with TRBJ2-7; TRBD1 matches 9 bases. The CDR3 contains 17 residues. The V gene's germline CDR1 is SGHVS and CDR2 FNYEAQ. The V and J ends lost 8 bases and 0 bases, in that order; junction bases with no gene match: 14. The CDR3 loop is CASAEGQGPYGSYEQYF. DNA of the CDR3: TGTGCCAGCGCCGAGGGACAGGGCCCCTACGGCTCCTACGAGCAGTACTTC.

This rearrangement joins TRBV30 to TRBJ2-7, with TRBD1 as a possible D gene (6 bases). The V gene's germline CDR1 is GTSNPN and CDR2 SVGIG (reference sequence). Deletions cut 2 bases from V and 5 bases from J, with 22 bases between. The CDR3 extends over 16 amino acids. DNA of the CDR3: TGTGCCTGGAGTATTCATTTTACAGGGAGTAGCGACGAGCAGTACTTC. Protein sequence: CAWSIHFTGSSDEQYF.

The V gene is TRBV4-1, the J gene TRBJ2-7, with a weak D call TRBD1 (5 bases). The CDR3 is made up of 15 amino acids. CDR1 MGHRA and CDR2 YSYEKL come from the germline V gene. Trimming took off 3 bases at V and 3 bases at J, with 15 bases between the two ends. CDR3 coding DNA: TGCGCCAGCAGCCATCCCCCCGCAGGGCTCTACGAGCAGTACTTC. Its protein product is CASSHPPAGLYEQYF.

DNA for the CDR3: TGTGCCAGCAGTTTAGCCCCCAGGTCGGATATGACTGAAGCTTTCTTT. Translation gives CASSLAPRSDMTEAFF. J is TRBJ1-1 and V is TRBV27; D call uncertain. The CDR3 spans 16 residues. CDR1 is MNHEY and CDR2 is SMNVEV in the germline V gene (reference sequence). V dropped 2 bases and J dropped 5 bases, with 18 bases sitting between them.

V usage is TRBV5-5 and J usage is TRBJ2-7; possible D gene TRBD2, 5 bases. The CDR3 totals 14 residues. Deletions cut 0 bases from V and 4 bases from J, with 11 bases between. Germline V gene data show CDR1 as SGHKS and CDR2 as YYEKEE (reference sequence). The CDR3 bases are TGTGCCAGCAGCTTGGTGGGAGTGGGGTACGAGCAGTACTTC. Residues: CASSLVGVGYEQYF.

This clone was detected once. The rearrangement links TRBV18 to TRBJ1-4; TRBD1 is a possible D gene (5 bases). V was trimmed by 4 bases and J by 4 bases, leaving 13 bases between them. The germline CDR1 and CDR2 sequences are KGHSH and LQKENI. The CDR3 runs to 15 residues. The DNA for the CDR3 is TGTGCCAGCTCACATCGTCAGGACATTAATGAAAAACTGTTTTTT. Translation gives CASSHRQDINEKLFF.

The chain is built from TRBV5-1 and TRBJ2-1; 16 bases are a match to TRBD2. The trim removed 1 base at V and 1 base at J, leaving 8 bases unmatched. This CDR3 has 20 amino acids. Germline CDR1 and CDR2: SGHRS and YFSETQ. The CDR3: CASSLPGTSGRASSYNEQFF. CDR3 DNA: TGCGCCAGCAGCTTGCCAGGGACTAGCGGGAGGGCCTCGTCCTACAATGAGCAGTTCTTC.

This sequence joins TRBV30 and TRBJ1-1; D unresolved. The CDR3 is made up of 15 amino acids. Per germline, CDR1 GTSNPN and CDR2 SVGIG (reference sequence). The germline V and J ends were trimmed by 1 base and 1 base, with 13 bases remaining between them. The CDR3 reads CAWSGFPQSNTEAFF. As DNA, the CDR3 is TGTGCCTGGAGTGGGTTCCCGCAGTCGAACACTGAAGCTTTCTTT.

V usage is TRBV27 and J usage is TRBJ1-5, with TRBD1 matching over 7 bases. Germline V lookup: CDR1 MNHEY, CDR2 SMNVEV (reference sequence). The junction had 6 bases not matched to a gene; V was cut back by 4 bases and J by 6 bases. The CDR3 has 14 residues. In DNA form, the CDR3 reads TGTGCCAGCAGTTCCAATACAGGGGTTCAGCCCCAGCATTTT. It specifies CASSSNTGVQPQHF.

The chain uses TRBV7-9 and TRBJ2-7; maybe TRBD1 (5 bases). CDR3 length: 13 amino acids. Germline lookup yields CDR1 SEHNR and CDR2 FQNEAQ (reference sequence). Trimming took 4 bases from V and 7 from J, leaving 14 bases between them. This CDR3 reads CASSWGPDTEQYF. The CDR3, as DNA: TGTGCCAGCAGCTGGGGCCCCGACACGGAGCAGTACTTC. Drawing the rest from reference TRBV7-9 and TRBJ2-7, the complete variable domain is DTGVSQNPRHKITKRGQNVTFRCDPISEHNRLYWYRQTLGQGPEFLTYFQNEAQLEKSRLLSDRFSAERPKGSFSTLEIQRTEQGDSAMYLCASSWGPDTEQYFGPGTRLTVT.

The chain joins TRBV6-5 to TRBJ1-5, with TRBD1 as a possible D gene (5 bases). The CDR3 has 15 amino acids. The V end was cut by 5 bases, the J end by 1 base, with 12 bases between. Germline values: CDR1 MNHEY, CDR2 SVGAGI. The DNA of the CDR3 is TGTGCCAGCAGTCCTAGGCAGGGAAGCAATCAGCCCCAGCATTTT. Its protein is CASSPRQGSNQPQHF.

The chain carries TRBV10-3 and TRBJ2-3; 15 bases are shared with TRBD2. The CDR3 totals 17 residues. The germline V gene has CDR1 ENHRY and CDR2 SYGVKD. After removal of 6 bases from V and 2 bases from J, the junction contained 6 bases not matched to a gene. DNA for the CDR3: TGTGCCATCAGAGCGGGACTAGCGGGAGGCTTCACAGATACGCAGTATTTT. Translation: CAIRAGLAGGFTDTQYF.

The chain employs TRBV11-2 and TRBJ2-7, with D hard to call. The ends were cut back, 1 base at V and 6 bases at J, with 16 bases in the middle. This CDR3 spans 15 amino acids. From germline, CDR1 is SGHAT and CDR2 FQNNGV. This CDR3 reads CASSLAGGLVAEQYF. CDR3 sequence (DNA): TGTGCCAGCAGCTTAGCGGGTGGCTTAGTGGCCGAGCAGTACTTC.

This clone was observed a single time. The chain couples TRBV18 to TRBJ2-7; TRBD1 is a possible D gene (6 bases). The CDR3 consists of 15 residues. The germline V gene encodes CDR1 KGHSH and CDR2 LQKENI. Trimming stripped 2 bases from V and 2 bases from J, with 13 bases between. The CDR3 here is CASSPSRGAPYEQYF. The CDR3 DNA reads TGTGCCAGCTCACCAAGCAGGGGCGCTCCCTACGAGCAGTACTTC.

This clone came up a few times. The chain has TRBV28 and TRBJ1-2; D not certain. The germline V gene has CDR1 MDHEN and CDR2 SYDVKM. V lost 3 bases and J lost 8, with 10 bases in between. CDR3 length: 12 residues. Here the CDR3 reads CASSFTAGGYTF. The CDR3 DNA reads TGTGCCAGCAGTTTTACGGCGGGAGGCTACACCTTC.

This clone was recorded a few times. The chain links TRBV5-8 to TRBJ1-2; 9 bases agree with TRBD1. V was pared by 5 bases and J by 10 bases, with 15 bases of the junction left unmatched. This CDR3 spans 15 amino acids. Germline V gene data show CDR1 as SGHTS and CDR2 as YDEGEE. CDR3 in amino acids: CASRPLPGQGPFYTF. CDR3 sequence (DNA): TGTGCCAGCAGACCCCTGCCCGGACAGGGGCCCTTCTACACCTTC.